This TCR beta chain is drawn from a study of T cells in women clearing cervical HPV infection. Generated by immunoSEQ multiplex PCR, the TCRdb table keeps only in-frame clones and is missing some. Here the sample table reports tens of thousands of clones. Details on this clone: The sequenced fragment ends 3 residues before the CDR3 boundary, so the rest is inferred from the germline J gene.

The CDR3 spans 13 residues. Germline V lookup: CDR1 DFQATT, CDR2 SNEGSKA (reference sequence). V dropped 6 bases and J dropped 3; count of bases not matched to a gene: 7. The TCR comes from a woman between 18 and 70 years old with a cervical HPV16 infection that either progressed to CIN3+ or cleared (not recorded which). Input material: blood buffy coat. The chain couples TRBV20-1 to TRBJ2-7; 8 bases are a match to TRBD2. CDR3 DNA, as far as it was read: TGCAGTGCACTAGCGGAAGTCAGCTACGAG. Translating gives CSALAEVSYE. In full, the CDR3 is CSALAEVSYEQYF.